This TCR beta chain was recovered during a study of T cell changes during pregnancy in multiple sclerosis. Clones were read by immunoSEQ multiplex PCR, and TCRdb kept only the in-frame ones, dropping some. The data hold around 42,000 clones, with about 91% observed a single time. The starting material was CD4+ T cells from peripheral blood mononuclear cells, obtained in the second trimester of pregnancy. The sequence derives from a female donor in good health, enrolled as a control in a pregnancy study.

The CDR3 spells CASSNRESLHF. DNA for the CDR3: TGTGCCAGCAGTAACAGGGAGTCCCTCCACTTT. The chain employs TRBV2 and TRBJ1-6; a possible D gene is TRBD1 (6 bases). The germline V gene encodes CDR1 SNHLY and CDR2 FYNNEI. The CDR3 spans 11 residues. Trimming removed 5 bases at V and 14 bases at J, with 10 bases between. Looking up the rest from reference TRBV2 and TRBJ1-6 gives the full variable domain: EPEVTQTPSHQVTQMGQEVILRCVPISNHLYFYWYRQILGQKVEFLVSFYNNEISEKSEIFDDQFSVERPDGSNFTLKIRSTKLEDSAMYFCASSNRESLHFGNGTRLTVT.